This T cell receptor beta chain was retrieved from a study of blood T cell repertoires in COVID-19. Across the study: Sites in the United States, Italy and Spain provided acute and convalescent COVID-19 samples. PBMCs, B-cell-depleted T cells, or T cells were the source of the cDNA or gDNA that made up the material.

Seattle-derived patients entered the study during active infection and were followed longitudinally. As handled by the study authors: Reference gene primer amplification yielded estimated nucleated cell counts. TCRdb keeps only in-frame clones here, not all; method: immunoSEQ multiplex PCR. The DNA was the basis for D and trimming; V, J and clone size are from that table. The data contain 200,000 to 300,000 clones, 81% of them seen just once; the ten biggest clones take up 7.5%. Germline loops: CDR1 GTSNPN, CDR2 SVGIG (reference sequence). Trimming cost V 4 bases and J 2 bases, with 10 bases left between them. The CDR3 has 13 amino acids.

The sequence came from an elderly woman with COVID-19, enrolled during active disease. The specimen sequenced was peripheral blood. This chain joins TRBV30 and TRBJ2-3; D gene uncertain. In nucleotides, the CDR3 is TGTGCCTGGACAAAGCTGCTCACAGATACGCAGTATTTT. Translating it yields CAWTKLLTDTQYF.